The source of this T cell receptor beta chain is a study of post-analysis software for immune sequencing data. Study-wide background: Several disease courses (relapsing-remitting, secondary progressive and progressive-relapsing) of multiple sclerosis were included. Study-level points and caveats: Roughly five TRBV segments appeared more often in patients than in controls, and TRBV5-6, TRBV5-1 and TRBV20-1 were among these. F measure showed strong co-clustering of same-batch samples. Comparison with controls showed significantly lower normalized Chao1 diversity in multiple sclerosis patients.

As regards this clonotype: Its antigen is as yet unknown.

This CDR3 spans 17 amino acids. CDR1 SGHRS and CDR2 YFSETQ come from the germline V gene. With 4 bases clipped from V and 1 base from J, the junction kept 12 bases outside the gene matches. Unique molecular identifiers had been added to the TCR beta cDNA libraries. TCRdb used MiXCR to reprocess the PCR reads, holding one entry per CDR3 protein. The sample holds more than 500,000 distinct CDR3 sequences, around 34% seen once. Sequenced material: blood. V usage is TRBV5-1 and J usage is TRBJ2-3; 7 positions agree with TRBD2. The sequence came from a girl under 18 with multiple sclerosis. The DNA for the CDR3 is TGCGCCAGCAGCCTGAGGGGCGGGAGCGGACGCACAGATACGCAGTATTTT. Protein product: CASSLRGGSGRTDTQYF.